What follows are 9 T cell receptor beta chains derived from one specimen sequenced in a study of beta chain features in type 1 diabetes. The isolated RNA, all of it, was reverse transcribed, so expressed TCRB transcripts were what got sequenced. This table comes from immunoSEQ multiplex PCR, and its TCRdb copy is limited to in-frame clones, with some not included. This table has over 100,000 clones, 30% to 50% appearing once. Sequencing was performed on stem cell memory CD4+ T cells from blood. The receptors shown here come from a woman aged 18 to 35 in good health.

The V gene is TRBV19, the J gene TRBJ2-7, with 10 bases matching TRBD2. The V gene's germline CDR1 is LNHDA and CDR2 SQIVND (reference sequence). This CDR3 comprises 16 residues. After removal of 5 bases from V and 4 bases from J, the junction contained 11 bases not matched to a gene. The DNA for the CDR3 is TGTGCCAGTAGTCCAGTTAGTAGCGGGAGGACATACGAGCAGTACTTC. Amino acid sequence: CASSPVSSGRTYEQYF.

This clone has more than one count but fewer than ten. The chain couples TRBV5-1 to TRBJ1-1; 8 bases line up with TRBD1. The CDR3 totals 14 residues. V gave up 2 bases and J gave up 3 bases; unmatched junction bases: 3. Germline V gene sequence: CDR1 SGHRS, CDR2 YFSETQ. The chain's CDR3 is CASSLPQGDTEAFF. CDR3 sequence (DNA): TGCGCCAGCAGCTTACCACAGGGGGACACTGAAGCTTTCTTT.

The rearrangement joins TRBV30 to TRBJ2-4; 12 bases are a match to TRBD2. CDR1 and CDR2 from the germline V gene are GTSNPN and SVGIG (reference sequence). Losses at the gene ends were 7 bases for V and 5 bases for J; bases not matched to a gene: 6. This CDR3 is built from 14 residues. CDR3 protein: CAFRLAGVQNIQYF. CDR3 coding DNA: TGTGCCTTCAGACTAGCGGGAGTACAAAACATTCAGTACTTC.

This chain links TRBV7-7 with TRBJ2-3; 8 positions match TRBD2. This CDR3 is 14 amino acids long. Germline V gives CDR1 SSHAT, CDR2 FNYEAQ (reference sequence). Trimming removed 6 bases from V and 6 bases from J; junction bases left unmatched: 8. The CDR3 reads CASSPGLAGDTQYF. In nucleotides, the CDR3 is TGTGCCAGCAGTCCCGGACTAGCCGGGGATACGCAGTATTTT.

This clone was seen more than once but under ten times. The rearrangement links TRBV7-3 to TRBJ1-1; D is possibly TRBD1 (6 bases). The CDR3 loop spans 13 amino acids. Germline CDR1 and CDR2: SGHTA and FQGTGA. Trimming removed 4 bases from V and 6 bases from J, with 12 bases in between. CDR3 region: CASSSGQVSEAFF. The CDR3 nucleotides read TGTGCCAGCAGCTCGGGACAAGTCTCTGAAGCTTTCTTT.

The chain links TRBV18 to TRBJ2-3, with TRBD2 matching 8 bases. The germline V gene encodes CDR1 KGHSH and CDR2 LQKENI. The V and J ends lost 3 bases and 3 bases, in that order; junction bases with no gene match: 5. There are 15 residues in the CDR3. The CDR3 loop reads CASSPTSGVTDTQYF. CDR3 DNA: TGTGCCAGCTCACCTACTAGCGGAGTAACAGATACGCAGTATTTT.

The sample holds one count of this clone. The chain links TRBV21-1 to TRBJ2-3; TRBD2 reflects the table's D call only, with no check against the DNA. TRBV21-1 is described as a pseudogene. The CDR3 runs to 17 residues. The CDR3 sequence is CASSKDGTKKNTDTQYF. In nucleotides, the CDR3 is TGTGCCAGCAGCAAAGACGGGACTAAAAAAAACACAGATACGCAGTATTTT.

This clone was detected only a few times. The chain carries TRBV29-1 and TRBJ2-3, with 10 positions matching TRBD1. This CDR3 is 12 amino acids long. The germline V gene encodes CDR1 SQVTM and CDR2 ANQGSEA. V lost 7 bases and J lost 4; bases outside the gene matches: 2. CDR3 sequence (DNA): TGCAGCGAAGGACAGGGGGCAGATACGCAGTATTTT. Protein product: CSEGQGADTQYF.

This clone was recorded once. V and J are TRBV28 and TRBJ1-5; the D is unclear. V lost 6 bases to trimming and J lost 2 bases, with 5 bases between them. CDR1 and CDR2 (germline): MDHEN, SYDVKM. The length of the CDR3 is 12 residues. The CDR3 loop is CASSPGNQPQHF. In DNA, the CDR3 is TGTGCCAGCAGCCCGGGCAATCAGCCCCAGCATTTT.